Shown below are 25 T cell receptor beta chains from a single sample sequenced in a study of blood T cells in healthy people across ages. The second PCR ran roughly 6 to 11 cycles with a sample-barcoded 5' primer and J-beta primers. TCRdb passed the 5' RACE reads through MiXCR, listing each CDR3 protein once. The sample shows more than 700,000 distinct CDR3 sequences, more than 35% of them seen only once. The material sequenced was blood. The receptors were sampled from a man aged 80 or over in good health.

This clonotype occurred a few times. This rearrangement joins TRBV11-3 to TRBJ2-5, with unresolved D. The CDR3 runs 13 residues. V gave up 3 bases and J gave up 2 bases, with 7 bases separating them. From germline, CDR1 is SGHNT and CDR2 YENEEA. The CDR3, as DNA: TGTGCCAGCAGCTTCCGGATGCAAGAGACCCAGTACTTC. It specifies CASSFRMQETQYF.

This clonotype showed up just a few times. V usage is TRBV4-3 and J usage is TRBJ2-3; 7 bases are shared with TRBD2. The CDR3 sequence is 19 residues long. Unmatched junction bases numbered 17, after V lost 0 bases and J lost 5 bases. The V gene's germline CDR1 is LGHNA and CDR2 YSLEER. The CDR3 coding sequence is TGCGCCAGCAGCCAAGATTGGGGGAGGGCCTCCCGGGGTGAAGATACGCAGTATTTT. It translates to CASSQDWGRASRGEDTQYF.

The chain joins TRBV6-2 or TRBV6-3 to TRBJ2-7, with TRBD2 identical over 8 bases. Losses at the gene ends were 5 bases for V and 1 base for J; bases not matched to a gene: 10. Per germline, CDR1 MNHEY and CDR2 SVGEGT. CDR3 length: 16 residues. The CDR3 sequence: CASSTRPSGSSYEQYF. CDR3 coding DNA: TGTGCCAGCAGTACCCGACCGAGCGGGAGTTCCTACGAGCAGTACTTC.

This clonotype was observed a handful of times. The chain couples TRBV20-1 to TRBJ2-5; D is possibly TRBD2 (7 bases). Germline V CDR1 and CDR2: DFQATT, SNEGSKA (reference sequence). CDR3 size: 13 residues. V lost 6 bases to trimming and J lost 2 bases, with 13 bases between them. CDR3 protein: CSAGGQPQETQYF. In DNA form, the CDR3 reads TGCAGTGCCGGGGGGCAGCCGCAAGAGACCCAGTACTTC.

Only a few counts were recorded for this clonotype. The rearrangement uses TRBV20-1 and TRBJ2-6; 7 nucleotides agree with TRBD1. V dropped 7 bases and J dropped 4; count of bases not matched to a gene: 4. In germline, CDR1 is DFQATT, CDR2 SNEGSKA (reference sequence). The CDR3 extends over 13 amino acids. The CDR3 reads CSGRGRGANVLTF. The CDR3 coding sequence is TGCAGTGGCAGGGGGAGAGGGGCCAACGTCCTGACTTTC.

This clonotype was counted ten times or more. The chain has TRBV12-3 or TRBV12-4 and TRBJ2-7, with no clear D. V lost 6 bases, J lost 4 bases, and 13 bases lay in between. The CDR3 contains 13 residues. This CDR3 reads CASSPERSYEQYF. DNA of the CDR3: TGTGCCAGCAGCCCGGAGAGGTCTTACGAGCAGTACTTC.

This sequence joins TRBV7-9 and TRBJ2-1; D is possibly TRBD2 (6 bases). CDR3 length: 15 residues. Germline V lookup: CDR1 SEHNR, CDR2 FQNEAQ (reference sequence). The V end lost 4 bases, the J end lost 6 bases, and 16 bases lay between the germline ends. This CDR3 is CASSSTGEASNEQFF. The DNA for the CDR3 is TGTGCCAGCAGCTCCACGGGGGAAGCGAGCAATGAGCAGTTCTTC. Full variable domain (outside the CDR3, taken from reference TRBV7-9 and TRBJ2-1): DTGVSQNPRHKITKRGQNVTFRCDPISEHNRLYWYRQTLGQGPEFLTYFQNEAQLEKSRLLSDRFSAERPKGSFSTLEIQRTEQGDSAMYLCASSSTGEASNEQFFGPGTRLTVL.

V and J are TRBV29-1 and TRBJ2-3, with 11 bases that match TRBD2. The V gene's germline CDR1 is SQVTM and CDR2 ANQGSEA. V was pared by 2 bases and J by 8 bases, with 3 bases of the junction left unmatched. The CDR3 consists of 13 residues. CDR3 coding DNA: TGCAGCGTTGAAACTAGCGGGAGTAGTACGCAGTATTTT. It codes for CSVETSGSSTQYF.

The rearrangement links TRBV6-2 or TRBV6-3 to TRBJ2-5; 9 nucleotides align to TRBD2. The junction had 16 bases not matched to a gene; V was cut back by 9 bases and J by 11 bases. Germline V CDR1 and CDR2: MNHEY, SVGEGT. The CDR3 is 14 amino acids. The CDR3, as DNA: TGTGCCAGTCTTAGCGGGAGTCCCACGTATGAGCAGTACTTC. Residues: CASLSGSPTYEQYF.

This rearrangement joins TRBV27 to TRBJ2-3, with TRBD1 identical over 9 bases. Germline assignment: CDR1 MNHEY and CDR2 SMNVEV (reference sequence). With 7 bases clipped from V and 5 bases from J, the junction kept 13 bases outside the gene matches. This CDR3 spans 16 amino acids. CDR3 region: CASTQAGTGLIDTQYF. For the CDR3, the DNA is TGTGCCAGCACCCAAGCCGGGACAGGGTTAATAGATACGCAGTATTTT.

CDR3 sequence reads: CASSYGQLFSNTEAFF. Here the CDR3 DNA reads TGCGCCAGCAGCTACGGACAGCTCTTCTCGAACACTGAAGCTTTCTTT. The chain recombines TRBV5-1 with TRBJ1-1, with a possible D match to TRBD1 (6 bases). Germline V gene data show CDR1 as SGHRS and CDR2 as YFSETQ. Trimming shortened V by 3 bases and J by 1 base, and 16 bases separated the two germline ends. The CDR3 is 16 amino acids.

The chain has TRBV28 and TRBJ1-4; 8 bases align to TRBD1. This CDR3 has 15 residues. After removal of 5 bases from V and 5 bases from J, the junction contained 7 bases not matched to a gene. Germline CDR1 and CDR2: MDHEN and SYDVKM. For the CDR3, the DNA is TGTGCCAGCAGTCCTCAACAGGGGGGGAATGAAAAACTGTTTTTT. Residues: CASSPQQGGNEKLFF.

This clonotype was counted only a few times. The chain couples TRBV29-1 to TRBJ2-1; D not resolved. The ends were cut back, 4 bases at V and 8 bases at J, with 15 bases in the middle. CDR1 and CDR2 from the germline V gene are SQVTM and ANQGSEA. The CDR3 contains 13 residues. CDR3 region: CSVGVGKGDEQFF. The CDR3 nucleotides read TGCAGCGTTGGAGTGGGTAAAGGTGATGAGCAGTTCTTC.

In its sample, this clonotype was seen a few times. The CDR3 nucleotides read TGTGCCAGCAGCAAAGGTCCAGGGGGCTACGAGCAGTACTTC. This sequence encodes CASSKGPGGYEQYF. The chain has TRBV21-1 and TRBJ2-7; the table names TRBD1, a call not compared with the DNA. TRBV21-1 counts as a pseudogene. CDR3 length: 14 amino acids.

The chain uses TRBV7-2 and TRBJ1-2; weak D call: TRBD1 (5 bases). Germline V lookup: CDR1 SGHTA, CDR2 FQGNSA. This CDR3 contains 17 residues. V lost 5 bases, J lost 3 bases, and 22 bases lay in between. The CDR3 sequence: CASSPERQGPLHYGYTF. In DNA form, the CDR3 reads TGTGCCAGCAGCCCGGAGCGCCAGGGCCCCCTTCACTATGGCTACACCTTC.

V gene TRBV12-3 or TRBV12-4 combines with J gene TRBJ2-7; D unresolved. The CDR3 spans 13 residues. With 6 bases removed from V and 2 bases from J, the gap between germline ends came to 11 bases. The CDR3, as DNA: TGTGCCAGCAGCCCTCATCTTACCTACGAGCAGTACTTC. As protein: CASSPHLTYEQYF.

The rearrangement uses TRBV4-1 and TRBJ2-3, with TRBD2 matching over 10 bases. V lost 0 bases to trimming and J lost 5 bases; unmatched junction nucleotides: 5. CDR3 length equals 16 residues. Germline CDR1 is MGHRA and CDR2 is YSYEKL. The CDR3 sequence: CASSQEKAGGRDTQYF. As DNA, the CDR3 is TGCGCCAGCAGCCAAGAAAAAGCGGGAGGGAGAGATACGCAGTATTTT.

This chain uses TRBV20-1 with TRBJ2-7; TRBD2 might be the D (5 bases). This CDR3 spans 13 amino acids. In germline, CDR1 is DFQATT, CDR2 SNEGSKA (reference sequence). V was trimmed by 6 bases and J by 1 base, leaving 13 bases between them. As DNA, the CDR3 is TGCAGTGCCCGCCGGGAACTTTCCTACGAGCAGTACTTC. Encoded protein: CSARRELSYEQYF.

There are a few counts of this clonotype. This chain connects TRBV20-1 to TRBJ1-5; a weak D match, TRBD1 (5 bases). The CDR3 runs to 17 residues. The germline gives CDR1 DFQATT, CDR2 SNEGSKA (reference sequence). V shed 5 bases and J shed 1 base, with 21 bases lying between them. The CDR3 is CSAPSKMGRLSNQPQHF. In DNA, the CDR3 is TGCAGTGCTCCCTCTAAAATGGGACGCCTGAGCAATCAGCCCCAGCATTTT.

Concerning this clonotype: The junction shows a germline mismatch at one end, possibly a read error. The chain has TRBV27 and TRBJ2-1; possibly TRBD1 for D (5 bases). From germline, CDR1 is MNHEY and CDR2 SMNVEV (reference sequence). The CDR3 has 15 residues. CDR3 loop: CAGSQRQSSYNEQFF. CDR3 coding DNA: TGTGCCGGCAGCCAGCGACAGAGCTCCTACAATGAGCAGTTCTTC.

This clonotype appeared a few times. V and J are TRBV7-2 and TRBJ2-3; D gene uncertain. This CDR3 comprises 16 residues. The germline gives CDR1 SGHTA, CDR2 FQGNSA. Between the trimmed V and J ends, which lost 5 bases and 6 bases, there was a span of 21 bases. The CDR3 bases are TGTGCCAGCAGCCTAATCCCGGACCCCCAGGTTGATACGCAGTATTTT. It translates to CASSLIPDPQVDTQYF.

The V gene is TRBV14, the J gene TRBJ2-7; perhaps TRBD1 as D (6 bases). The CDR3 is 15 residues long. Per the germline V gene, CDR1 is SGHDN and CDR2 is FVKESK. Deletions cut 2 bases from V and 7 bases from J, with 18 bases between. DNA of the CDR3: TGTGCCAGCAGCCAAAAAACCGGGACAATCGGAGAGCAGTACTTC. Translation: CASSQKTGTIGEQYF.

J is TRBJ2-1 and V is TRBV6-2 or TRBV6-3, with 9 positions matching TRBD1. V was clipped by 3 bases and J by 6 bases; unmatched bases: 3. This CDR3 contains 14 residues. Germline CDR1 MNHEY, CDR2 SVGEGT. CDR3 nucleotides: TGTGCCAGCAGTTATCGGGACAGGGCCAATGAGCAGTTCTTC. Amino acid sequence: CASSYRDRANEQFF.

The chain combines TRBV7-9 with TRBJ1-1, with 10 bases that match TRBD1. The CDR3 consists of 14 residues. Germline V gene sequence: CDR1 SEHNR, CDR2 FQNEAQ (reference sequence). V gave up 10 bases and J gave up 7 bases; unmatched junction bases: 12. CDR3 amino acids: CATAQGQGSNEAFF. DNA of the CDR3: TGTGCCACAGCGCAGGGACAGGGGTCAAATGAAGCTTTCTTT. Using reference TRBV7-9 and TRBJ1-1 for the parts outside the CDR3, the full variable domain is DTGVSQNPRHKITKRGQNVTFRCDPISEHNRLYWYRQTLGQGPEFLTYFQNEAQLEKSRLLSDRFSAERPKGSFSTLEIQRTEQGDSAMYLCATAQGQGSNEAFFGQGTRLTVV.

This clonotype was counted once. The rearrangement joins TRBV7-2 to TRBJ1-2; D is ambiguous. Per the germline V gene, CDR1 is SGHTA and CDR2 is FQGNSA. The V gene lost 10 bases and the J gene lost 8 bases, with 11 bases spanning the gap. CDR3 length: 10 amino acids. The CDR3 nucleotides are TGTGCCATCCGTCGAAGGGGCTACACCTTC. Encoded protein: CAIRRRGYTF.